A single sample gave rise to the 14 T cell receptor beta chains below, sequenced in a study of OX40 agonist ivuxolimab in advanced cancers. Produced via immunoSEQ multiplex PCR; TCRdb's table is partial and in-frame only. The sample holds several thousand clones; roughly nine tenths are singletons and the top ten take more than 15%. This specimen consisted of CD4+ or CD8+ T cells sorted from blood, obtained in a trial of the OX40 agonist ivuxolimab. The receptors were gathered from an adult with an advanced solid tumor such as melanoma, head and neck, liver or kidney cancer.

This rearrangement joins TRBV28 to TRBJ2-7, with D possibly being TRBD1 (6 bases). The V end was cut by 6 bases, the J end by 3 bases, with 18 bases between. Germline-derived CDR1 and CDR2 are MDHEN and SYDVKM. The CDR3 is made up of 15 amino acids. CDR3 amino acids: CASSPGQGSFYEQYF. CDR3 coding DNA: TGTGCCAGCAGCCCGGGACAAGGCTCTTTCTACGAGCAGTACTTC. Supplemented by reference TRBV28 and TRBJ2-7, the full variable domain reads DVKVTQSSRYLVKRTGEKVFLECVQDMDHENMFWYRQDPGLGLRLIYFSYDVKMKEKGDIPEGYSVSREKKERFSLILESASTNQTSMYLCASSPGQGSFYEQYFGPGTRLTVT.

The count of this clone is one. The V gene is TRBV28, the J gene TRBJ2-7; 7 bases agree with TRBD1. The CDR3 spans 12 residues. The germline CDR1 and CDR2 sequences are MDHEN and SYDVKM. Losses at the gene ends were 6 bases for V and 4 bases for J; bases not matched to a gene: 3. The DNA for the CDR3 is TGTGCCAGCAGGGAGACAGGGTACGAGCAGTACTTC. The encoded protein is CASRETGYEQYF.

This chain joins TRBV9 and TRBJ2-2; D is perhaps TRBD1 (5 bases). V dropped 2 bases and J dropped 2 bases, with 10 bases sitting between them. Germline V gene lookup returns CDR1 SGDLS and CDR2 YYNGEE. The CDR3 has 15 amino acids. CDR3 nucleotide sequence: TGTGCCAGCAGCGTCAGACAGCCAAACACCGGGGAGCTGTTTTTT. Its protein is CASSVRQPNTGELFF.

The J gene is TRBJ1-2, the V gene TRBV27; 9 bases map to TRBD1. Germline lookup yields CDR1 MNHEY and CDR2 SMNVEV (reference sequence). The V segment lost 5 bases and the J segment 8 bases; nucleotides outside the gene matches: 15. This CDR3 is built from 16 residues. The CDR3 spells CASSTPRQGESRGYTF. DNA of the CDR3: TGTGCCAGCAGTACTCCCCGACAGGGGGAGAGTCGGGGCTACACCTTC.

The chain combines TRBV30 with TRBJ1-1; tentative D call: TRBD1 (6 bases). The CDR3 loop spans 13 amino acids. CDR1 and CDR2 from the germline V gene are GTSNPN and SVGIG (reference sequence). Trimming shortened V by 0 bases and J by 5 bases, and 10 bases separated the two germline ends. CDR3: CAWSVLGGTEAFF. In DNA, the CDR3 is TGTGCCTGGAGTGTACTAGGGGGGACTGAAGCTTTCTTT.

This chain uses TRBV6-6 with TRBJ1-5, with a tentative D call TRBD1 (6 bases). Germline-derived CDR1 and CDR2 are MNHNY and SVGAGI (reference sequence). The CDR3 consists of 15 residues. V was shortened by 0 bases and J by 6 bases, with 12 bases between the two germline ends. The CDR3 spells CASSYSQGGGQPQHF. The DNA of the CDR3 is TGTGCCAGCAGTTACTCACAGGGCGGGGGTCAGCCCCAGCATTTT.

V and J are TRBV2 and TRBJ1-2; perhaps TRBD1 as D (5 bases). This CDR3 has 12 residues. Trimming stripped 5 bases from V and 4 bases from J, with 8 bases between. Germline CDR1 reads SNHLY; CDR2 reads FYNNEI. The CDR3 sequence: CASSKGIYGYTF. CDR3 in DNA: TGTGCCAGCAGTAAGGGGATCTATGGCTACACCTTC.

The gene calls are TRBV6-1 and TRBJ1-1; D is undetermined. From germline, CDR1 is MNHNS and CDR2 SASEGT. The CDR3 sequence is 10 residues long. V gave up 11 bases and J gave up 3 bases, with 7 bases separating them. The CDR3 protein is CAARYTEAFF. In DNA form, the CDR3 reads TGTGCCGCCAGGTACACTGAAGCTTTCTTT.

The CDR3 sequence is CSVEMDSYNEQFF. CDR3 nucleotides: TGCAGCGTTGAAATGGACTCCTACAATGAGCAGTTCTTC. This chain connects TRBV29-1 to TRBJ2-1; D remains ambiguous. V lost 2 bases to trimming and J lost 0 bases, with 5 bases between them. The CDR3 spans 13 residues. Germline lookup yields CDR1 SQVTM and CDR2 ANQGSEA.

This clone was seen a single time. J is TRBJ2-1 and V is TRBV5-1; TRBD1 matches 8 bases. This CDR3 spans 15 amino acids. Germline CDR1 SGHRS, CDR2 YFSETQ. The junction had 3 bases not matched to a gene; V was cut back by 0 bases and J by 4 bases. The CDR3 here is CASSLAGGTYNEQFF. CDR3 nucleotide sequence: TGCGCCAGCAGCTTGGCAGGGGGCACATACAATGAGCAGTTCTTC.

The V call is TRBV2, the J call TRBJ2-7; D perhaps matches TRBD2 (6 bases). V gave up 6 bases and J gave up 7 bases, with 7 bases separating them. CDR1 and CDR2 from the germline V gene are SNHLY and FYNNEI. This CDR3 spans 10 amino acids. The CDR3 nucleotides read TGTGCCAGCAGCCTAGCGGAGCAGTACTTC. This codes for CASSLAEQYF. Combining the CDR3 with reference TRBV2 and TRBJ2-7 gives the whole variable domain EPEVTQTPSHQVTQMGQEVILRCVPISNHLYFYWYRQILGQKVEFLVSFYNNEISEKSEIFDDQFSVERPDGSNFTLKIRSTKLEDSAMYFCASSLAEQYFGPGTRLTVT.

This chain joins TRBV2 and TRBJ1-1, with a possible D match to TRBD1 (5 bases). The CDR3 runs 14 residues. Germline V gives CDR1 SNHLY, CDR2 FYNNEI. V lost 4 bases and J lost 4, with 13 bases in between. CDR3 in DNA: TGTGCCAGCAGTGTCGGGGGGGGTGCCACTGAAGCTTTCTTT. Translated, it gives CASSVGGGATEAFF.

This rearrangement joins TRBV28 to TRBJ1-2; perhaps TRBD1 as D (6 bases). This CDR3 spans 15 amino acids. Trimming left V 1 base short and J 3 bases short, with 12 bases between. Germline V gene lookup returns CDR1 MDHEN and CDR2 SYDVKM. CDR3 amino acids: CASSLLLRGDYGYTF. The CDR3 DNA is TGTGCCAGCAGTTTATTGCTCAGGGGCGACTATGGCTACACCTTC.

V is TRBV11-3 and J is TRBJ2-1; 10 nucleotides line up with TRBD2. The V and J ends lost 4 bases and 7 bases, in that order; junction bases with no gene match: 13. The CDR3 has 17 residues. Germline V gives CDR1 SGHNT, CDR2 YENEEA. This CDR3 reads CASSSTTAGGLWNEQFF. The CDR3, as DNA: TGTGCCAGCAGCTCAACGACAGCGGGGGGGCTGTGGAATGAGCAGTTCTTC.